This T cell receptor beta chain was captured by sequencing in a study of patients and donors after allogeneic stem cell transplantation. The V and J ends lost 7 bases and 6 bases, in that order; junction bases with no gene match: 6. The CDR3 extends over 13 amino acids. The germline V gene has CDR1 KGHDR and CDR2 SFDVKD. Via MiXCR, TCRdb re-called the RT-PCR reads, giving one row per CDR3 protein. The sample lists about a million distinct CDR3 sequences; about a sixth were seen once. This clonotype was recorded a few times. The J gene is TRBJ2-3, the V gene TRBV24-1, with TRBD2 matching over 7 bases. The sample taken for sequencing was blood, either unsorted or a sorted T cell fraction (not recorded which). The TCR comes from a human donor who was either an allogeneic HSCT recipient or a stem cell or donor lymphocyte infusion donor (not recorded which). It is not recorded whose cells these are; they may come from a transplant donor. The CDR3 coding sequence is TGTGCCACCAGAGGTAGCGGGTGGGATACGCAGTATTTT. It is translated as CATRGSGWDTQYF.